This T cell receptor (beta chain) was identified in a study of cytomegalovirus exposure and HLA in healthy donors. Study conclusions and caveats: A further, later analysis showed that HLA-associated TCR beta chains (compared with equally common others) were more clonally expanded. Later on, analysis showed that most CMV-associated TCR beta chains appeared to be HLA-restricted.

Germline V gives CDR1 MGHRA, CDR2 YSYEKL. The CDR3 runs 16 residues. V lost 2 bases to trimming and J lost 6 bases, with 17 bases between them. The primer mix had 60 Vbeta and 13 Jbeta primers. Clones were read by immunoSEQ multiplex PCR, and TCRdb kept only the in-frame ones, dropping some. The sample yields 150,000 to 200,000 clones, about 59% seen once. This clone has more than one count but fewer than ten. Its target is not known. This chain connects TRBV4-1 to TRBJ1-5; D not certain. The sequence was obtained from a man in his forties in good health and CMV-seronegative. Sequencing was carried out using PBMCs. The CDR3 spells CASSQYGRDLAQPQHF. DNA of the CDR3: TGCGCCAGCAGCCAATATGGTCGGGATTTAGCTCAGCCCCAGCATTTT.